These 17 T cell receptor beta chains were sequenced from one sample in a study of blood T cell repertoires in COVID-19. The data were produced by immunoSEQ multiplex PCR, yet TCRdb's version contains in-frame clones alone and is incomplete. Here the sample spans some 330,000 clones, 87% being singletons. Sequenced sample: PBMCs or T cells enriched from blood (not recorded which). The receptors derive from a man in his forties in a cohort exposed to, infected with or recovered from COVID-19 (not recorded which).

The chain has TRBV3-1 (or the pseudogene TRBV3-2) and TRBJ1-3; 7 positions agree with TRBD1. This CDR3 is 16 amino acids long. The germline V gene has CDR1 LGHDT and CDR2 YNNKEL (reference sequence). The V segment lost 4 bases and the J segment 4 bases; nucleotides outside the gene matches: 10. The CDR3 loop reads CASSPELEGGGNTIYF. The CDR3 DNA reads TGTGCCAGCAGCCCCGAGCTGGAAGGGGGCGGAAACACCATATATTTT.

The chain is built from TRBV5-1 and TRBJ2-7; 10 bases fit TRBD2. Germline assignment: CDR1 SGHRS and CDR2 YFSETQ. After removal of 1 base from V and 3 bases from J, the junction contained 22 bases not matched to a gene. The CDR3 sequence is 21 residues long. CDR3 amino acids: CASSLYPGMRLAGDSGYEQYF. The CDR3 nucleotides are TGCGCCAGCAGCTTGTATCCCGGTATGCGGCTAGCGGGAGATTCGGGCTACGAGCAGTACTTC.

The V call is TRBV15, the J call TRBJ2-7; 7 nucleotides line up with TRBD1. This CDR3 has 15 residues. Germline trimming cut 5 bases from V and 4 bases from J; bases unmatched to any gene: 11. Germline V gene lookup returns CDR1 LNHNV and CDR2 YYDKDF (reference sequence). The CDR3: CATSVPGQTKYEQYF. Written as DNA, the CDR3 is TGTGCCACCAGCGTACCGGGACAGACAAAATACGAGCAGTACTTC.

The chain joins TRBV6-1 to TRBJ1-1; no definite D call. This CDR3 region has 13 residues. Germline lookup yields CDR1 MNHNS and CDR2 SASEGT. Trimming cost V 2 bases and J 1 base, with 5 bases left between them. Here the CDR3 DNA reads TGTGCCAGCAGTGAATACTCGAACACTGAAGCTTTCTTT. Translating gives CASSEYSNTEAFF.

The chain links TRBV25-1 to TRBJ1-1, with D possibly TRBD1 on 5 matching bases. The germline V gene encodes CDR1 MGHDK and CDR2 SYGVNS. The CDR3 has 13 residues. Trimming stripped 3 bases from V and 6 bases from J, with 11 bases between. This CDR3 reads CASSDQGISEAFF. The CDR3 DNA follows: TGTGCCAGCAGTGATCAGGGAATCTCTGAAGCTTTCTTT.

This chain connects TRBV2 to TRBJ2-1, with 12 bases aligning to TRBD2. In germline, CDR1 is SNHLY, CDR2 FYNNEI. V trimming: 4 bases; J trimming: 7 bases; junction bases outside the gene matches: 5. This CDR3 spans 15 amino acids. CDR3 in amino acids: CASSAGLAGVNEQFF. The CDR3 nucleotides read TGTGCCAGCAGTGCGGGACTAGCGGGTGTAAATGAGCAGTTCTTC.

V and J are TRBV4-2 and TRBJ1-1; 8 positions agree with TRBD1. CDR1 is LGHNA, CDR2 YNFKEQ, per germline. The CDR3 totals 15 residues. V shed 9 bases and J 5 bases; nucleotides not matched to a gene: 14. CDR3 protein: CASRTVDRAETEAFF. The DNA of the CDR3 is TGTGCCAGTCGGACGGTGGACAGGGCGGAAACTGAAGCTTTCTTT.

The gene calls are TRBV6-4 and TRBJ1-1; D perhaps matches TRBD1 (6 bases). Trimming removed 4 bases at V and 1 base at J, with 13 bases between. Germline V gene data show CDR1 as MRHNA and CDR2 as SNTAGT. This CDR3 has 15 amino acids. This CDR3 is CASSVGAEGNTEAFF. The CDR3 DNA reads TGTGCCAGCAGTGTGGGGGCAGAGGGGAACACTGAAGCTTTCTTT.

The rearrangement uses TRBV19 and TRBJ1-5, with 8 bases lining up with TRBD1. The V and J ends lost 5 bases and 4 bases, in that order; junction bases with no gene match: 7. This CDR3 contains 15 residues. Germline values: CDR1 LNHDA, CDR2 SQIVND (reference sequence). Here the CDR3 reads CASSYPDRANQPQHF. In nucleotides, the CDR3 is TGTGCCAGTAGTTACCCGGACAGGGCAAATCAGCCCCAGCATTTT.

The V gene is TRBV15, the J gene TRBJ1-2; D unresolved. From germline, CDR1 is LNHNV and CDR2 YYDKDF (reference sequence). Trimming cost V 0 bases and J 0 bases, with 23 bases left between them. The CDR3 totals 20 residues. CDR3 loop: CATSRDLFRGEASPNYGYTF. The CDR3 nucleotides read TGTGCCACCAGCAGAGATCTCTTCAGAGGCGAAGCTTCCCCTAACTATGGCTACACCTTC.

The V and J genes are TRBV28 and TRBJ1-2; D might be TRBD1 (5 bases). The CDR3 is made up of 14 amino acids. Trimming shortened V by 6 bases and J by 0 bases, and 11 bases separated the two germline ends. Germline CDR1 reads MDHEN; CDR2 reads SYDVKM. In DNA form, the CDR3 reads TGTGCCAGCAGAGCAGGAGGGGCTAACTATGGCTACACCTTC. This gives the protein CASRAGGANYGYTF.

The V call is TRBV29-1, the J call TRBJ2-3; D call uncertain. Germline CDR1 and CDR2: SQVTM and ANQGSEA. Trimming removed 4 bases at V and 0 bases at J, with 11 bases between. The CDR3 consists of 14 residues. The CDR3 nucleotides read TGCAGCGTTGCGGAGTTTCGGAGCACAGATACGCAGTATTTT. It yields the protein CSVAEFRSTDTQYF.

DNA of the CDR3: TGCGCCAGCAGCACAAGACAGGGATACTCAACTAATGAAAAACTGTTTTTT. As protein: CASSTRQGYSTNEKLFF. This chain uses TRBV5-1 with TRBJ1-4, with 7 bases aligning to TRBD1. With V trimmed by 4 bases and J by 0 bases, 9 bases remained unmatched. This CDR3 comprises 17 residues. Germline lookup yields CDR1 SGHRS and CDR2 YFSETQ.

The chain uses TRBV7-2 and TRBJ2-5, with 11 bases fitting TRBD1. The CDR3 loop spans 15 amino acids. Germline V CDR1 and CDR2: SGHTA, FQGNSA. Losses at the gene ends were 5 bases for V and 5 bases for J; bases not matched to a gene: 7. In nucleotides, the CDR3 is TGTGCCAGCAGCAAGGACAGGGGGCGTTACGAGACCCAGTACTTC. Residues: CASSKDRGRYETQYF.

The CDR3 reads CASRRGTTNEKLFF. The CDR3, as DNA: TGTGCCAGTCGGAGAGGGACAACTAATGAAAAACTGTTTTTT. This chain uses TRBV19 with TRBJ1-4, with D unresolved. V dropped 8 bases and J dropped 0 bases, with 10 bases sitting between them. The CDR3 extends over 14 amino acids. Germline CDR1 reads LNHDA; CDR2 reads SQIVND (reference sequence).

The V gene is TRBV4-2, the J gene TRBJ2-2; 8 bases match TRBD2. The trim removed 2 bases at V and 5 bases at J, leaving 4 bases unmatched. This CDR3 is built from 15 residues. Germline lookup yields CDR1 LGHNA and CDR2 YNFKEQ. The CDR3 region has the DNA TGTGCCAGCAGCCAACAAGCGGGAGAAACCGGGGAGCTGTTTTTT. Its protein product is CASSQQAGETGELFF.

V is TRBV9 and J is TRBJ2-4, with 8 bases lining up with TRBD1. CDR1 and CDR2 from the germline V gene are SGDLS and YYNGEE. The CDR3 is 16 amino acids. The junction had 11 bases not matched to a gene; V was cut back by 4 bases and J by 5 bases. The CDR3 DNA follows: TGTGCCAGCAGCCCCACCGGACAGGGACCGGAAAACATTCAGTACTTC. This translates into CASSPTGQGPENIQYF.